This T cell receptor beta chain stems from a study of T-cell memory formation after mild COVID-19. The 5'RACE method, run with constant-segment primers, produced TCR alpha and TCR beta cDNA libraries (carrying sample barcodes and UMIs). TCRdb re-derived calls from the 5' RACE reads in MiXCR, one entry per CDR3 protein. The table records about 400,000 distinct CDR3 sequences, more than 15% of them present only once. The germline CDR1 and CDR2 sequences are LNHDA and SQIVND (reference sequence). This CDR3 contains 13 residues. V lost 7 bases, J lost 8 bases, and 17 bases lay in between. Study-level results: Confirmation was lacking for SARS-CoV-2 specificity of second-wave clones that peaked on day 37.

This clonotype was counted only a few times. What it recognizes is unknown. This chain links TRBV19 with TRBJ1-2; no reliable D call. The source material was PBMCs or a T cell subset sorted from them (not recorded which). The TCR originated in a man aged 18 to 29 who had mild COVID-19 (a few samples of this study predate the infection). Cell type and time point are not known. The CDR3 protein is CASMDLGRRGYTF. The CDR3 coding sequence is TGTGCCAGTATGGATCTTGGGCGGCGGGGCTACACCTTC.